These 30 T cell receptor beta chains share one sample of origin, sequenced in a study of blood T cell repertoires in COVID-19. Assay: immunoSEQ multiplex PCR; the TCRdb copy retains only in-frame clones and omits some. Among fewer than 400,000 clones listed, roughly nine tenths were seen once. Material: PBMCs or T cells enriched from blood (not recorded which). Receptors originate from a woman aged 25 to 39 who had recovered from COVID-19.

The chain links TRBV19 to TRBJ2-2; 8 nucleotides match TRBD2. The CDR3 contains 17 residues. The junction had 13 bases not matched to a gene; V was cut back by 6 bases and J by 4 bases. Germline V gene lookup returns CDR1 LNHDA and CDR2 SQIVND (reference sequence). The CDR3 here is CASRIPSGTRFTGELFF. The CDR3 region has the DNA TGTGCCAGTAGAATCCCTTCCGGGACTAGATTCACCGGGGAGCTGTTTTTT.

The chain has TRBV2 and TRBJ2-3, with 8 bases aligning to TRBD2. Germline values: CDR1 SNHLY, CDR2 FYNNEI. With V trimmed by 6 bases and J by 2 bases, 4 bases remained unmatched. The CDR3 is made up of 14 amino acids. CDR3 sequence: CASRRTSNTDTQYF. CDR3 in DNA: TGTGCCAGCAGGAGGACTAGCAACACAGATACGCAGTATTTT.

V gene TRBV27 combines with J gene TRBJ1-2; D unclear. Per germline, CDR1 MNHEY and CDR2 SMNVEV (reference sequence). This CDR3 is built from 13 residues. With 2 bases removed from V and 7 bases from J, the gap between germline ends came to 11 bases. This CDR3 reads CASSLRGGSGYTF. Written as DNA, the CDR3 is TGTGCCAGCAGTTTAAGAGGAGGTAGTGGCTACACCTTC.

This rearrangement joins TRBV5-1 to TRBJ1-1; D is possibly TRBD1 (6 bases). Trimming removed 0 bases from V and 4 bases from J, with 13 bases in between. This CDR3 contains 15 residues. The germline gives CDR1 SGHRS, CDR2 YFSETQ. Here the CDR3 DNA reads TGCGCCAGCAGCTTGGCCGGGGGGGGCCCCACTGAAGCTTTCTTT. Its protein product is CASSLAGGGPTEAFF.

The rearrangement links TRBV19 to TRBJ1-2; D uncertain. CDR1 LNHDA and CDR2 SQIVND come from the germline V gene (reference sequence). Trimming pared 0 bases from V and 5 bases from J, leaving 7 bases between. This CDR3 has 13 amino acids. CDR3 amino acids: CASSIDRQYGYTF. In nucleotides, the CDR3 is TGTGCCAGTAGTATAGATCGTCAGTATGGCTACACCTTC.

This clone has only one observation. This rearrangement joins TRBV6-5 to TRBJ2-3; D ambiguous. V was pared by 0 bases and J by 4 bases, with 8 bases between. Germline CDR1 reads MNHEY; CDR2 reads SVGAGI. The CDR3 has 14 residues. In nucleotides, the CDR3 is TGTGCCAGCAGTTACTCGAGAGGCCCAGATACGCAGTATTTT. This translates into CASSYSRGPDTQYF.

The V gene is TRBV7-8, the J gene TRBJ1-1, with D possibly TRBD1 on 6 matching bases. This CDR3 is 15 amino acids long. Per the germline V gene, CDR1 is SGHVS and CDR2 is FQNEAQ. V was pared by 1 base and J by 1 base, with 10 bases between. The CDR3 loop reads CASSLVWGRNTEAFF. The CDR3 coding sequence is TGTGCCAGCAGCTTAGTGTGGGGGCGGAACACTGAAGCTTTCTTT. Filled out from reference TRBV7-8 and TRBJ1-1, the complete variable domain reads GAGVSQSPRYKVAKRGQDVALRCDPISGHVSLFWYQQALGQGPEFLTYFQNEAQLDKSGLPSDRFFAERPEGSVSTLKIQRTQQEDSAVYLCASSLVWGRNTEAFFGQGTRLTVV.

The chain has TRBV27 and TRBJ1-5; tentative D call: TRBD1 (6 bases). This CDR3 region has 15 residues. From germline, CDR1 is MNHEY and CDR2 SMNVEV (reference sequence). Trimming took 6 bases from V and 0 from J, leaving 12 bases between them. CDR3 loop: CASRQGPYSNQPQHF. The CDR3 nucleotides read TGTGCCAGCAGACAGGGACCCTATAGCAATCAGCCCCAGCATTTT.

This chain joins TRBV7-2 and TRBJ2-3; 12 bases fit TRBD2. The junction had 8 bases not matched to a gene; V was cut back by 4 bases and J by 3 bases. The V gene's germline CDR1 is SGHTA and CDR2 FQGNSA. There are 17 residues in the CDR3. The CDR3 protein is CASSSSTSGGWTDTQYF. The CDR3 DNA is TGTGCCAGCAGCTCATCCACTAGCGGGGGGTGGACAGATACGCAGTATTTT.

The rearrangement links TRBV7-2 to TRBJ2-3, with 10 positions matching TRBD2. The CDR3 consists of 18 residues. CDR1 and CDR2 (germline): SGHTA, FQGNSA. V lost 3 bases to trimming and J lost 4 bases; unmatched junction nucleotides: 13. The CDR3 nucleotides are TGTGCCAGCAGCTTGAGGAAGGGACTAGCGAGGGGCCCAGATACGCAGTATTTT. Its protein is CASSLRKGLARGPDTQYF.

The chain joins TRBV7-2 to TRBJ2-3; 9 nucleotides match TRBD2. The CDR3 consists of 17 residues. Unmatched junction bases numbered 11, after V lost 5 bases and J lost 2 bases. Germline-derived CDR1 and CDR2 are SGHTA and FQGNSA. The CDR3 coding sequence is TGTGCCAGCAGCCGCGCAAAGACTAGCGGTTACACAGATACGCAGTATTTT. Its translation: CASSRAKTSGYTDTQYF.

The rearrangement joins TRBV30 to TRBJ2-1; D is perhaps TRBD2 (6 bases). Deletions cut 0 bases from V and 2 bases from J, with 20 bases between. The length of the CDR3 is 18 residues. Germline V gene sequence: CDR1 GTSNPN, CDR2 SVGIG (reference sequence). The CDR3 DNA follows: TGTGCCTGGAGTGTACGGTTTGCGGGGCCTATTACCTACAATGAGCAGTTCTTC. Amino acid sequence: CAWSVRFAGPITYNEQFF.

Concerning this clone itself: Compared with germline, one end of the junction differs, possibly owing to a read error. The chain combines TRBV7-7 with TRBJ2-5; 13 bases fit TRBD2. Germline CDR1 reads SSHAT; CDR2 reads FNYEAQ (reference sequence). The CDR3 is 16 amino acids. The CDR3 nucleotides are TGTGCTAGCAGCCTACTAGCGGGAGGGTTACAAGAGACCCAGTACTTC. The encoded protein is CASSLLAGGLQETQYF.

The genes are TRBV11-1 and TRBJ2-7; D uncertain. CDR3 length: 12 amino acids. Trimming cost V 2 bases and J 1 base, with 3 bases left between them. Germline CDR1 reads SGHAT; CDR2 reads FQDESV (reference sequence). DNA of the CDR3: TGTGCCAGCAGCTTATCGTCCTACGAGCAGTACTTC. As protein: CASSLSSYEQYF.

This clone has only one observation. The gene calls are TRBV7-8 and TRBJ2-7, with 9 bases that match TRBD1. V was clipped by 1 base and J by 1 base; unmatched bases: 8. The CDR3 runs to 17 residues. The V gene's germline CDR1 is SGHVS and CDR2 FQNEAQ. Written as DNA, the CDR3 is TGTGCCAGCAGCTTAGTAGGTGGACAGGGGAGGTCCTACGAGCAGTACTTC. This encodes CASSLVGGQGRSYEQYF. Variable domain in full (rest from reference TRBV7-8 and TRBJ2-7): GAGVSQSPRYKVAKRGQDVALRCDPISGHVSLFWYQQALGQGPEFLTYFQNEAQLDKSGLPSDRFFAERPEGSVSTLKIQRTQQEDSAVYLCASSLVGGQGRSYEQYFGPGTRLTVT.

This clone was detected a few times. The J gene is TRBJ1-5, the V gene TRBV3-1 (or the pseudogene TRBV3-2); 9 nucleotides match TRBD1. The CDR3 loop spans 15 amino acids. Germline CDR1 reads LGHDT; CDR2 reads YNNKEL (reference sequence). The ends lost 4 bases at V and 1 base at J; junction bases unmatched: 2. CDR3 protein: CASSPGTGSNQPQHF. CDR3 DNA sequence: TGTGCCAGCAGCCCCGGGACAGGGAGCAATCAGCCCCAGCATTTT.

The chain recombines TRBV28 with TRBJ1-4; no clear D gene. The CDR3 extends over 12 amino acids. Germline CDR1 is MDHEN and CDR2 is SYDVKM. V was cut by 7 bases and J by 7 bases, with 10 bases left in between. CDR3 region: CASKSTGEKLFF. The CDR3 coding sequence is TGTGCCAGCAAGAGTACGGGTGAAAAACTGTTTTTT.

This chain uses TRBV28 with TRBJ2-1; tentative D call: TRBD1 (5 bases). V lost 6 bases to trimming and J lost 8 bases, with 14 bases between them. The CDR3 consists of 13 residues. Looked up from germline, CDR1 is MDHEN and CDR2 is SYDVKM. This CDR3 is CASRPGEGDEQFF. The CDR3 DNA is TGTGCCAGCAGACCGGGTGAAGGGGATGAGCAGTTCTTC.

The V call is TRBV11-3, the J call TRBJ1-6; 7 bases align to TRBD1. There are 14 residues in the CDR3. V shed 5 bases and J 6 bases; nucleotides not matched to a gene: 4. CDR1 SGHNT and CDR2 YENEEA come from the germline V gene. CDR3 loop: CASSVRDSNSPLHF. CDR3 in DNA: TGTGCCAGCAGCGTCCGGGACAGTAATTCACCCCTCCACTTT.

This clone was seen once. The chain combines TRBV11-1 with TRBJ2-1; 7 nucleotides agree with TRBD2. This CDR3 has 15 residues. Trimming removed 2 bases from V and 4 bases from J; junction bases left unmatched: 5. Germline V gives CDR1 SGHAT, CDR2 FQDESV (reference sequence). The CDR3 DNA sequence: TGTGCCAGCAGCTTATCGGACGGGGGGTACAATGAGCAGTTCTTC. Its translation is CASSLSDGGYNEQFF.

This chain uses TRBV7-9 with TRBJ2-7; 9 bases agree with TRBD1. Germline values: CDR1 SEHNR, CDR2 FQNEAQ (reference sequence). The CDR3 runs 14 residues. Trimming removed 4 bases from V and 4 bases from J; junction bases left unmatched: 5. The CDR3 DNA reads as TGTGCCAGCAGCTCCACAGGGGGCAGGTACGAGCAGTACTTC. Translated, it gives CASSSTGGRYEQYF.

This clone was detected once. V is TRBV24-1 and J is TRBJ2-1; D is uncertain. CDR3 length: 13 residues. The germline gives CDR1 KGHDR, CDR2 SFDVKD. Trimming pared 5 bases from V and 7 bases from J, leaving 11 bases between. The CDR3: CATSVKYRNEQFF. In nucleotides, the CDR3 is TGTGCCACCAGTGTAAAATATCGTAATGAGCAGTTCTTC.

This sequence joins TRBV27 and TRBJ1-5, with D tentatively TRBD1 (6 bases). Per germline, CDR1 MNHEY and CDR2 SMNVEV (reference sequence). V gave up 0 bases and J gave up 5 bases, with 17 bases separating them. The length of the CDR3 is 17 residues. The chain's CDR3 is CASSLSIQGGNHQPQHF. The CDR3 DNA sequence: TGTGCCAGCAGTTTATCGATTCAAGGGGGAAATCATCAGCCCCAGCATTTT.

This chain connects TRBV27 to TRBJ2-4; TRBD2 matches at 16 bases. The germline V gene encodes CDR1 MNHEY and CDR2 SMNVEV (reference sequence). V was pared by 7 bases and J by 7 bases, with 4 bases of the junction left unmatched. The CDR3 length is 15 residues. The CDR3 here is CASIGTSGRGNIQYF. DNA of the CDR3: TGTGCCAGCATTGGGACTAGCGGGAGGGGGAACATTCAGTACTTC.

The V call is TRBV27, the J call TRBJ2-6; 8 bases map to TRBD2. V was clipped by 4 bases and J by 2 bases; unmatched bases: 7. Germline CDR1 and CDR2: MNHEY and SMNVEV (reference sequence). The CDR3 is made up of 17 amino acids. The CDR3 DNA follows: TGTGCCAGCAGTTCGGGACTAGGGGGGGCTGGGGCCAACGTCCTGACTTTC. It translates to CASSSGLGGAGANVLTF.

The genes are TRBV19 and TRBJ1-3; 7 bases map to TRBD1. Germline CDR1 and CDR2: LNHDA and SQIVND (reference sequence). This CDR3 spans 14 amino acids. With V trimmed by 9 bases and J by 4 bases, 9 bases remained unmatched. The CDR3 sequence: CASRGRGYGNTIYF. As DNA, the CDR3 is TGTGCCAGCCGTGGCAGGGGGTACGGAAACACCATATATTTT.

The rearrangement uses TRBV11-1 and TRBJ2-2; 11 nucleotides match TRBD2. CDR3 length equals 14 residues. Germline V gene lookup returns CDR1 SGHAT and CDR2 FQDESV (reference sequence). V dropped 1 base and J dropped 8; count of bases not matched to a gene: 0. The CDR3, as DNA: TGTGCCAGCAGCTTAGGACTAGCGGGAGGGGAGCTGTTTTTT. Translated: CASSLGLAGGELFF.

The V and J genes are TRBV19 and TRBJ1-2, with unresolved D. Deletions cut 8 bases from V and 1 base from J, with 17 bases between. In germline, CDR1 is LNHDA, CDR2 SQIVND (reference sequence). This CDR3 comprises 15 residues. Here the CDR3 reads CASELGGGINYGYTF. The CDR3 nucleotides are TGTGCCAGTGAACTTGGTGGAGGGATTAACTATGGCTACACCTTC. The full variable domain, with the rest looked up from reference TRBV19 and TRBJ1-2, is DGGITQSPKYLFRKEGQNVTLSCEQNLNHDAMYWYRQDPGQGLRLIYYSQIVNDFQKGDIAEGYSVSREKKESFPLTVTSAQKNPTAFYLCASELGGGINYGYTFGSGTRLTVV.

The gene calls are TRBV6-5 and TRBJ2-1, with a tentative D call TRBD2 (7 bases). This CDR3 comprises 14 residues. V gave up 2 bases and J gave up 6 bases, with 11 bases separating them. CDR1 MNHEY and CDR2 SVGAGI come from the germline V gene. The CDR3 DNA follows: TGTGCCAGCAGTTACGGTGGGGGGGCCAATGAGCAGTTCTTC. This gives the protein CASSYGGGANEQFF.

V is TRBV15 and J is TRBJ1-2; D unclear. Germline CDR1 LNHNV, CDR2 YYDKDF (reference sequence). Trimming shortened V by 7 bases and J by 1 base, and 13 bases separated the two germline ends. The CDR3 is 14 amino acids. The CDR3 DNA sequence: TGTGCCACCACTGGGGTGGGAGTTAACTATGGCTACACCTTC. This sequence encodes CATTGVGVNYGYTF.